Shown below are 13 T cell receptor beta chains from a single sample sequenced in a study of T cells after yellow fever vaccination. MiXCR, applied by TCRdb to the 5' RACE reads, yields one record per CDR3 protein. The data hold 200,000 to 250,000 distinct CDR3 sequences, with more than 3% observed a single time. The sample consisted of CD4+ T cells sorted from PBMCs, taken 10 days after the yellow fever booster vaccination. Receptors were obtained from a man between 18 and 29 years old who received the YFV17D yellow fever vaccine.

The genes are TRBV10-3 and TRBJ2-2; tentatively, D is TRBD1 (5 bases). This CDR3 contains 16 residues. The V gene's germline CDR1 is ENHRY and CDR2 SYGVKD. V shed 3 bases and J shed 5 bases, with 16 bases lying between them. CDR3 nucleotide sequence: TGTGCCATCAGTGATCCGAGATTTAAGGGGACCGGGGAGCTGTTTTTT. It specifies CAISDPRFKGTGELFF.

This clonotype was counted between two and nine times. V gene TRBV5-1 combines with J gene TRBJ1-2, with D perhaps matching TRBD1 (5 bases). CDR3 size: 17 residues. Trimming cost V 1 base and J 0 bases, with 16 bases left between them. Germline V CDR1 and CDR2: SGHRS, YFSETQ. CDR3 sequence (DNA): TGCGCCAGCAGCTTGTCGATAGGGGAAGGTCCTAACTATGGCTACACCTTC. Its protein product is CASSLSIGEGPNYGYTF. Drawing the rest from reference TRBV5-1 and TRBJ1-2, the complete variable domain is KAGVTQTPRYLIKTRGQQVTLSCSPISGHRSVSWYQQTPGQGLQFLFEYFSETQRNKGNFPGRFSGRQFSNSRSEMNVSTLELGDSALYLCASSLSIGEGPNYGYTFGSGTRLTVV.

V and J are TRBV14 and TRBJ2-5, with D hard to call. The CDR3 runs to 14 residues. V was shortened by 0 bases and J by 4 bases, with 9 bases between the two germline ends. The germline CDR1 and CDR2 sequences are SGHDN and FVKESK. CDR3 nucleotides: TGTGCCAGCAGCCAAGAGAGGTTGGGAGAGACCCAGTACTTC. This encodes CASSQERLGETQYF.

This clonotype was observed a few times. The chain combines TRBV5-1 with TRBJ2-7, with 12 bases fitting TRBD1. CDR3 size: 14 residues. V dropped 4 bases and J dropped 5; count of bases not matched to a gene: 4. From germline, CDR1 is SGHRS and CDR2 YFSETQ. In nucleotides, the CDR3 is TGCGCCAGCAGCCGGGACAGGGGGCCCAACGAGCAGTACTTC. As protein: CASSRDRGPNEQYF.

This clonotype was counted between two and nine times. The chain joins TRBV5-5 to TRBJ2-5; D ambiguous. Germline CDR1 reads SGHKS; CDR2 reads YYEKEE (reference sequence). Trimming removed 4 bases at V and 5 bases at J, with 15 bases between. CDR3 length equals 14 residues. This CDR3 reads CASSRRPDLETQYF. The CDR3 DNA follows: TGTGCCAGCAGCCGTAGACCTGACCTTGAGACCCAGTACTTC. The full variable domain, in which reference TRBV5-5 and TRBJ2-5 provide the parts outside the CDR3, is DAGVTQSPTHLIKTRGQQVTLRCSPISGHKSVSWYQQVLGQGPQFIFQYYEKEERGRGNFPDRFSARQFPNYSSELNVNALLLGDSALYLCASSRRPDLETQYFGPGTRLLVL.

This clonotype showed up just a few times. DNA of the CDR3: TGTGCCAGCAGAGGACAGGCAGATACGCAGTATTTT. Protein: CASRGQADTQYF. The rearrangement joins TRBV12-3 or TRBV12-4 to TRBJ2-3; 7 bases fit TRBD1. The J segment lost 4 bases and the V segment lost 6 bases, leaving 1 base of the junction unmatched. This CDR3 has 12 residues.

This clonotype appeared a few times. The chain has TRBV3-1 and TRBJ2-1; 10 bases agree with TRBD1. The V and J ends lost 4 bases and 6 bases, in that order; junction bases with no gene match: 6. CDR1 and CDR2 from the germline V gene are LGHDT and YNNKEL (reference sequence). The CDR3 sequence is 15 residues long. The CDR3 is CASSPWTGGINEQFF. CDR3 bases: TGTGCCAGCAGCCCGTGGACAGGGGGGATCAATGAGCAGTTCTTC.

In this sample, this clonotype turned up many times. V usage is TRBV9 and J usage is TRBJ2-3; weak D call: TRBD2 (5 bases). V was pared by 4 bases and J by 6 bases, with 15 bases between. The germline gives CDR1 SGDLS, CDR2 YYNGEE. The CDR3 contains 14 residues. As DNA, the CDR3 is TGTGCCAGCAGCAGCGGTGTTACAGCCGATACGCAGTATTTT. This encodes CASSSGVTADTQYF.

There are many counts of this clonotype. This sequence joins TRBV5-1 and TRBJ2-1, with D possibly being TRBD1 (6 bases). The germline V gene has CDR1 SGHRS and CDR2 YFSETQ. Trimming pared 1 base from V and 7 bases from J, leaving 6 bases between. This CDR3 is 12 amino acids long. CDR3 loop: CASSLQGNEQFF. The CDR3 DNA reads TGCGCCAGCAGCTTGCAGGGGAATGAGCAGTTCTTC. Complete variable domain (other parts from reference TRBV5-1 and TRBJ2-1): KAGVTQTPRYLIKTRGQQVTLSCSPISGHRSVSWYQQTPGQGLQFLFEYFSETQRNKGNFPGRFSGRQFSNSRSEMNVSTLELGDSALYLCASSLQGNEQFFGPGTRLTVL.

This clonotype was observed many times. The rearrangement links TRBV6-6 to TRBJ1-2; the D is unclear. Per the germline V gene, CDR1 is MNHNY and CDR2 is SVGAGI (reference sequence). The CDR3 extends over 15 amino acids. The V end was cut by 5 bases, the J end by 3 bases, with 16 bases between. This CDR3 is CASSPLGRADYGYTF. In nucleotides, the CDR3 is TGTGCCAGCAGTCCCCTGGGTAGGGCTGACTATGGCTACACCTTC.

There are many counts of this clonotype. The CDR3 DNA is TGCGCCAGCAGCACTCAGAGACAGGGTCTTAGCACAGATACGCAGTATTTT. Its translation is CASSTQRQGLSTDTQYF. This rearrangement joins TRBV5-1 to TRBJ2-3; 7 bases are a match to TRBD1. With V trimmed by 4 bases and J by 0 bases, 11 bases remained unmatched. Germline CDR1 and CDR2: SGHRS and YFSETQ. The CDR3 has 17 amino acids.

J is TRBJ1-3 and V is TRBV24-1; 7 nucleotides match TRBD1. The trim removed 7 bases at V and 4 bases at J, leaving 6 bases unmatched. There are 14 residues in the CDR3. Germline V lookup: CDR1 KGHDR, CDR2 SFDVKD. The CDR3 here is CATSTGTAGNTIYF. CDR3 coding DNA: TGTGCCACCAGCACCGGGACAGCCGGAAACACCATATATTTT.

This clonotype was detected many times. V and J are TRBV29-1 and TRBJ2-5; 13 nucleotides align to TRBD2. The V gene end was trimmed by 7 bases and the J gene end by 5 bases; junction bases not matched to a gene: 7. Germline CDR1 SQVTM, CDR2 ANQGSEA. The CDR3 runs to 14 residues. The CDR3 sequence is CSATSTSGGETQYF. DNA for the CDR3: TGCAGCGCGACCTCGACTAGCGGGGGGGAGACCCAGTACTTC.